This TCR beta chain was recorded in a study of a mutant IDH1 vaccine in newly diagnosed glioma. Study information: There were eight vaccinations for patients, given in weeks 1, 3, 5, 7, 11, 15, 19 and 23. The treated group averaged approximately 42 years old and was around 62% male, about 40% female. Patients got their first vaccination 4-6 weeks after radiotherapy alone, or with temozolomide cycles. Previous treatment comprised radiotherapy, temozolomide, or both, mostly both.

The data were produced by immunoSEQ multiplex PCR, yet TCRdb's version contains in-frame clones alone and is incomplete. The table has around 62,000 clones, around nine tenths seen once. As to this clone: Its antigen remains unknown.

The germline V and J ends were trimmed by 4 bases and 4 bases, with 17 bases remaining between them. The germline V gene encodes CDR1 MDHEN and CDR2 SYDVKM. The CDR3 extends over 16 amino acids. This sample's time point: week 11, during vaccination. One vaccine dose held 300 ug of mutant IDH1 20-mer peptide and came with topical imiquimod. Sequenced here: PBMCs, sampled from a glioma patient whose treatment included an IDH1 peptide vaccine. V usage is TRBV28 and J usage is TRBJ1-3, with a weak D call TRBD1 (6 bases). This sequence was found in a man aged 35 to 55 with glioma. The CDR3 here is CASSSGTPRSGNTIYF. The CDR3 region has the DNA TGTGCCAGCAGTTCCGGGACACCTCGGTCGGGAAACACCATATATTTT. The full variable domain, rest sourced from reference TRBV28 and TRBJ1-3, is DVKVTQSSRYLVKRTGEKVFLECVQDMDHENMFWYRQDPGLGLRLIYFSYDVKMKEKGDIPEGYSVSREKKERFSLILESASTNQTSMYLCASSSGTPRSGNTIYFGEGSWLTVV.